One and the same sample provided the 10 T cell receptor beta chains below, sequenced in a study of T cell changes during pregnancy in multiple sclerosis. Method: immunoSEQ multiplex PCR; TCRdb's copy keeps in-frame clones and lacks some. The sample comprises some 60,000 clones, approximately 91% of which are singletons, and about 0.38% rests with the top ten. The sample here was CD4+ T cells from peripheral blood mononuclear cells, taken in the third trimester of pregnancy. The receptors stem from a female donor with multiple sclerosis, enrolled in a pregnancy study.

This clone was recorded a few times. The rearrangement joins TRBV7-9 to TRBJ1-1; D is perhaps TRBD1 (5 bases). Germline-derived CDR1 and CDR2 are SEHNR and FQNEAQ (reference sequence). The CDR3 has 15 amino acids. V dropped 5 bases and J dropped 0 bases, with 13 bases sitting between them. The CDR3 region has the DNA TGTGCCAGCAGCCTATCGGGGACTATGAACACTGAAGCTTTCTTT. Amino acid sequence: CASSLSGTMNTEAFF.

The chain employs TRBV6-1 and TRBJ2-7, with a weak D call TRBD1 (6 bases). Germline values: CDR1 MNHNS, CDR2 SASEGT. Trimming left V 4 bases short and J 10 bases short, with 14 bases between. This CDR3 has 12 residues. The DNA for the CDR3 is TGTGCCAGCAGTGCTAACAGGGAAATCCAGTACTTC. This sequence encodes CASSANREIQYF.

Here the CDR3 reads CASSSQAQGGKLFF. The CDR3 DNA is TGTGCCAGCAGTTCCCAAGCACAGGGGGGGAAACTGTTTTTT. The chain couples TRBV27 to TRBJ1-4, with 8 bases matching TRBD1. Trimming took 4 bases from V and 11 from J; bases not matched to a gene: 9. The CDR3 covers 14 residues. CDR1 is MNHEY, CDR2 SMNVEV, per germline (reference sequence).

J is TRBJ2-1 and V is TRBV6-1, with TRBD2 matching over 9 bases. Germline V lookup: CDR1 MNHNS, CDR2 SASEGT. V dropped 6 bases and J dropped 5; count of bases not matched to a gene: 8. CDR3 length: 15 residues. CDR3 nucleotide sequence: TGTGCCAGCAGGGACCTAGCGGGACCCGACAATGAGCAGTTCTTC. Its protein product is CASRDLAGPDNEQFF.

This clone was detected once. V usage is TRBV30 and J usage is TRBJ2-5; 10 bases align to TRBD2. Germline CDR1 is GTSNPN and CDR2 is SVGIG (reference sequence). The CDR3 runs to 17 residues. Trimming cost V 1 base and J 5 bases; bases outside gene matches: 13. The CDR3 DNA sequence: TGTGCCTGGAGTGCGCCCGTAGCGGGAGGAAGCGGTGAGACCCAGTACTTC. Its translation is CAWSAPVAGGSGETQYF. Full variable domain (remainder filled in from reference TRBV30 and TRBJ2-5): SQTIHQWPATLVQPVGSPLSLECTVEGTSNPNLYWYRQAAGRGLQLLFYSVGIGQISSEVPQNLSASRPQDRQFILSSKKLLLSDSGFYLCAWSAPVAGGSGETQYFGPGTRLLVL.

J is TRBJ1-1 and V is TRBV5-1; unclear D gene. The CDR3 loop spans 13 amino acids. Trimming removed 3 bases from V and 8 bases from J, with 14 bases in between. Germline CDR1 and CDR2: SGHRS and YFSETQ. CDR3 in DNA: TGCGCCAGCAGCTCCGACTCGTCCGGGGAAGCTTTCTTT. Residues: CASSSDSSGEAFF.

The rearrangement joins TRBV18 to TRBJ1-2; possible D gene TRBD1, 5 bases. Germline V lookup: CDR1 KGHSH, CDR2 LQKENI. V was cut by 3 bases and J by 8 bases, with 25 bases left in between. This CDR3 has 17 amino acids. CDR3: CASSPGPQGSVARGYTF. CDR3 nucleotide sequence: TGTGCCAGCTCACCCGGCCCCCAGGGATCTGTGGCTCGGGGCTACACCTTC. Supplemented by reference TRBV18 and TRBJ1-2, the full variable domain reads NAGVMQNPRHLVRRRGQEARLRCSPMKGHSHVYWYRQLPEEGLKFMVYLQKENIIDESGMPKERFSAEFPKEGPSILRIQQVVRGDSAAYFCASSPGPQGSVARGYTFGSGTRLTVV.

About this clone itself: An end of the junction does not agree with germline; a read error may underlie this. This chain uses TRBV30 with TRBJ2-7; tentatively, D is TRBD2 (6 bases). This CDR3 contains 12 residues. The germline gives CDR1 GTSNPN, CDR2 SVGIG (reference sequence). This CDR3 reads CAWSLIRLGPIF. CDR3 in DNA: TGTGCCTGGAGTCTCATCAGACTAGGGCCGATCTTC.

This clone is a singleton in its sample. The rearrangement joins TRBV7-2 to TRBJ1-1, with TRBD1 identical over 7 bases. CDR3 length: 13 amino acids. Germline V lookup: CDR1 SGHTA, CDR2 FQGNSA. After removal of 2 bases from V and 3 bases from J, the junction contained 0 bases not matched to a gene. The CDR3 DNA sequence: TGTGCCAGCAGCTTACAGGGGGACACTGAAGCTTTCTTT. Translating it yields CASSLQGDTEAFF.

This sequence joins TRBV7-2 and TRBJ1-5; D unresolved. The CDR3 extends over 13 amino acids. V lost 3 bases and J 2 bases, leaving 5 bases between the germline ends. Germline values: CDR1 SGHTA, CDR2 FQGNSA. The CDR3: CASSFNGNQPQHF. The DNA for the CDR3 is TGTGCCAGCAGCTTTAATGGCAATCAGCCCCAGCATTTT. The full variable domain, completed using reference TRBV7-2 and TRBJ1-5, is GAGVSQSPSNKVTEKGKDVELRCDPISGHTALYWYRQSLGQGLEFLIYFQGNSAPDKSGLPSDRFSAERTGGSVSTLTIQRTQQEDSAVYLCASSFNGNQPQHFGDGTRLSIL.